The present entry profiles one T cell receptor beta chain with its context. Germline values: CDR1 MNHEY, CDR2 SVGAGI. CDR3 length: 13 amino acids. Germline trimming cut 6 bases from V and 10 bases from J; bases unmatched to any gene: 8. Assay used: immunoSEQ multiplex PCR; TCRdb lists only in-frame clones, some missing. The table has over 150,000 clones, less than 90% seen once. The data were obtained in a study of cytomegalovirus exposure and HLA in healthy donors. This clonotype was obtained from a woman between 18 and 30 years old in good health and CMV-seronegative. The genes are TRBV6-5 and TRBJ1-1; 10 bases are shared with TRBD1. The specimen sequenced was PBMCs. The CDR3 loop is CASSDRTGGRAFF. The CDR3 nucleotides read TGTGCCAGCAGCGACCGGACAGGGGGAAGAGCTTTCTTT.